A single sample is the source of the 20 T cell receptor beta chains below, sequenced in a study of T cell clones after liver transplantation. Sequenced by immunoSEQ multiplex PCR; TCRdb stores in-frame clones only, minus some. This table holds tens of thousands of clones, roughly nine tenths found once. The specimen was CD4+ T cells from blood, collected before liver transplant. The receptors were sampled from a human donor who received a liver transplant.

J is TRBJ2-7 and V is TRBV9; no clear D. From germline, CDR1 is SGDLS and CDR2 YYNGEE. This CDR3 region has 12 residues. V shed 0 bases and J shed 7 bases, with 8 bases lying between them. The CDR3 protein is CASSVAAGEQYF. CDR3 bases: TGTGCCAGCAGCGTAGCAGCCGGGGAGCAGTACTTC.

The chain carries TRBV4-2 and TRBJ2-1; tentative D call: TRBD2 (6 bases). V was clipped by 1 base and J by 3 bases, with 16 bases between them. The CDR3 runs to 17 residues. Germline V gene sequence: CDR1 LGHNA, CDR2 YNFKEQ. Here the CDR3 DNA reads TGTGCCAGCAGCCAAGCGACTAGTTCGACCGACTACAATGAGCAGTTCTTC. As protein: CASSQATSSTDYNEQFF.

The genes are TRBV18 and TRBJ2-3, with D unclear. Trimming stripped 3 bases from V and 2 bases from J, with 9 bases between. This CDR3 has 14 residues. Germline-derived CDR1 and CDR2 are KGHSH and LQKENI. CDR3 in DNA: TGTGCCAGCTCACCTGCTCACTACACAGATACGCAGTATTTT. Translating it yields CASSPAHYTDTQYF.

The V and J genes are TRBV5-1 and TRBJ2-3; D is uncertain. The CDR3 is 14 amino acids. V shed 0 bases and J shed 5 bases, with 10 bases lying between them. Germline assignment: CDR1 SGHRS and CDR2 YFSETQ. CDR3 in amino acids: CASSLDSSLDTQYF. The CDR3 region has the DNA TGCGCCAGCAGCTTGGATAGTAGTTTAGATACGCAGTATTTT.

The chain employs TRBV19 and TRBJ1-1; no reliable D call. The V end was cut by 5 bases, the J end by 1 base, with 11 bases between. Germline CDR1 is LNHDA and CDR2 is SQIVND (reference sequence). The CDR3 sequence is 14 residues long. This chain's CDR3 is CASSGRGPNTEAFF. CDR3 coding DNA: TGTGCCAGTAGTGGCCGAGGGCCGAACACTGAAGCTTTCTTT.

V gene TRBV28 combines with J gene TRBJ2-3; no clear D. Trimming removed 5 bases at V and 6 bases at J, with 12 bases between. Germline V gives CDR1 MDHEN, CDR2 SYDVKM. The CDR3 has 13 amino acids. CDR3 loop: CASSTPMWDTQYF. The CDR3 DNA follows: TGTGCCAGCAGTACGCCTATGTGGGATACGCAGTATTTT.

The rearrangement uses TRBV6-1 and TRBJ2-5; D possibly corresponds to TRBD2 (5 bases). The V gene lost 7 bases and the J gene lost 5 bases, with 20 bases spanning the gap. CDR1 and CDR2 (germline): MNHNS, SASEGT. The CDR3 extends over 15 amino acids. CDR3 coding DNA: TGTGCCAGCATCCTAGGAAGGGCTGGAGGCGAGACCCAGTACTTC. Translation: CASILGRAGGETQYF.

The chain's CDR3 is CASSQGQSFYNEQFF. The CDR3 nucleotides read TGTGCCAGCAGCCAAGGACAGAGCTTCTACAATGAGCAGTTCTTC. The V call is TRBV14, the J call TRBJ2-1, with a weak D call TRBD1 (5 bases). V gave up 1 base and J gave up 3 bases, with 10 bases separating them. CDR1 and CDR2 from the germline V gene are SGHDN and FVKESK. The CDR3 spans 15 residues.

The chain uses TRBV6-5 and TRBJ2-7; D ambiguous. Per germline, CDR1 MNHEY and CDR2 SVGAGI. V was trimmed by 0 bases and J by 2 bases, leaving 5 bases between them. CDR3 size: 13 residues. CDR3 in DNA: TGTGCCAGCAGTTACTCAAGGACCTACGAGCAGTACTTC. Its protein is CASSYSRTYEQYF.

As concerns this clone: The junction departs from germline at one end; a sequencing error may be responsible. V usage is TRBV7-7 and J usage is TRBJ2-5; D is ambiguous. CDR3 length equals 14 residues. Germline V lookup: CDR1 SSHAT, CDR2 FNYEAQ (reference sequence). CDR3 sequence (DNA): TGTGCTAGCAGCCCCGATGGCGGCCAAGAGACCCAGTACTTC. Translated: CASSPDGGQETQYF.

V gene TRBV27 combines with J gene TRBJ1-2; no reliable D call. V was pared by 2 bases and J by 8 bases, with 12 bases between. Germline assignment: CDR1 MNHEY and CDR2 SMNVEV (reference sequence). The CDR3 runs to 13 residues. The CDR3 protein is CASSLGGEYGYTF. The CDR3, as DNA: TGTGCCAGCAGTTTAGGCGGCGAATACGGCTACACCTTC.

This rearrangement joins TRBV12-5 to TRBJ2-5; 9 bases align to TRBD1. The J segment lost 4 bases and the V segment lost 1 base, leaving 1 base of the junction unmatched. CDR1 is LGHNT and CDR2 is FRNRAP in the germline V gene. The CDR3 extends over 14 amino acids. The CDR3 DNA reads TGTGCTAGTGGTTTGGGACAGGGGGGAGAGACCCAGTACTTC. The encoded protein is CASGLGQGGETQYF.

The rearrangement links TRBV28 to TRBJ1-2; perhaps TRBD1 as D (6 bases). This CDR3 contains 16 residues. The germline CDR1 and CDR2 sequences are MDHEN and SYDVKM. V dropped 6 bases and J dropped 4 bases, with 21 bases sitting between them. CDR3 residues: CASSITLDGGIYGYTF. In DNA form, the CDR3 reads TGTGCCAGCAGCATAACATTAGACGGGGGCATCTATGGCTACACCTTC.

The J gene is TRBJ2-5, the V gene TRBV5-4; 12 bases map to TRBD1. CDR1 is SGHNT, CDR2 YYREEE, per germline (reference sequence). CDR3 length: 17 residues. J gave up 6 bases and V 0 bases, and 9 bases lay outside the gene matches. CDR3 in amino acids: CASSLGPTGQGAQTQYF. The CDR3 bases are TGTGCCAGCAGCTTGGGGCCCACGGGACAGGGGGCCCAGACCCAGTACTTC.

This clone has a single count. The chain links TRBV15 to TRBJ2-4; D unresolved. The V gene's germline CDR1 is LNHNV and CDR2 YYDKDF (reference sequence). Trimming pared 8 bases from V and 7 bases from J, leaving 15 bases between. The CDR3 is 13 residues long. CDR3 protein: CATRDPGRNIQYF. The CDR3 DNA sequence: TGTGCCACCCGAGACCCTGGAAGGAACATTCAGTACTTC.

This clone turned up a few times. V and J are TRBV2 and TRBJ2-4; the match to TRBD1 covers 8 bases. CDR1 is SNHLY, CDR2 FYNNEI, per germline. The CDR3 is made up of 16 amino acids. V was clipped by 5 bases and J by 0 bases; unmatched bases: 6. CDR3 protein: CASSRTGGQAKNIQYF. The CDR3 DNA follows: TGTGCCAGCAGTCGTACAGGGGGTCAAGCCAAAAACATTCAGTACTTC.

This clone showed up just once. The V gene is TRBV5-8, the J gene TRBJ2-1, with unresolved D. V dropped 4 bases and J dropped 6 bases, with 2 bases sitting between them. The CDR3 extends over 10 amino acids. In germline, CDR1 is SGHTS, CDR2 YDEGEE. CDR3 loop: CASSRNEQFF. CDR3 in DNA: TGTGCCAGCAGCCGCAATGAGCAGTTCTTC.

V is TRBV6-5 and J is TRBJ2-3; D is ambiguous. This CDR3 has 12 residues. The germline V and J ends were trimmed by 2 bases and 6 bases, with 6 bases remaining between them. Germline CDR1 is MNHEY and CDR2 is SVGAGI. This CDR3 reads CASSYGSDTQYF. The CDR3 DNA sequence: TGTGCCAGCAGTTACGGTTCGGATACGCAGTATTTT.

The chain couples TRBV30 to TRBJ2-5; D is undetermined. V lost 0 bases to trimming and J lost 5 bases, with 7 bases between them. The CDR3 consists of 12 residues. Germline CDR1 and CDR2: GTSNPN and SVGIG (reference sequence). CDR3 nucleotides: TGTGCCTGGAGTGTTTTTGGGGAGACCCAGTACTTC. Amino acids: CAWSVFGETQYF.

This clone was observed once. The rearrangement joins TRBV29-1 to TRBJ2-3, with D maybe TRBD1 (6 bases). The ends were cut back, 1 base at V and 4 bases at J, with 18 bases in the middle. Germline V gene lookup returns CDR1 SQVTM and CDR2 ANQGSEA. This CDR3 comprises 16 residues. CDR3 coding DNA: TGCAGCGTTGAAGTCGTTTCGCAGGGACAACCAGATACGCAGTATTTT. This codes for CSVEVVSQGQPDTQYF.